These T cell receptor beta chains were read from a single sample in a study of control samples from healthy donors and cancer patients. Clones were read by immunoSEQ multiplex PCR, and TCRdb kept only the in-frame ones, dropping some. The sample carries tens of thousands of clones, 91% recorded once. Source material: PBMCs. Receptor source: a woman aged 40 to 55 with head and neck cancer. The CDR3 runs from the conserved cysteine through the conserved F or W. D genes are given only for firm matches.

TRBV7-9,-,CASSDPRDSGPNEQFF
TRBV6-5,-,CASRDSSFQPQHF
TRBV2,TRBD1,CASIPPTGGRETQYF
TRBV5-1,-,CASRGGMNEEAFF
TRBV5-1,TRBD1,CASRRTGINGYTF
TRBV6-1,-,CASSDERGYAGQPQHF
TRBV7-9,-,CASSPLTDRTETQYF
TRBV30,TRBD2,CAGMGLAGTYNEQFF
TRBV24-1,-,CATSDQDSSTDTQYF
TRBV5-1,-,CASSFLDSLLGNTIYF
TRBV12-3/TRBV12-4,-,CASSSQSGETQYF
TRBV2,-,CASSHGQNYGYTF
TRBV11-1,-,CASSLNPLPQETQYF
TRBV28,-,CASNIGGMDGNTIYF
TRBV7-9,TRBD1,CASSLGTGRPPLHF
TRBV9,TRBD1,CASSVEGTGGDEQFF
TRBV24-1,-,CATSDPRTDPLGEAFF